This T cell receptor (beta chain) originates from a study of blood T cell repertoires in COVID-19. Background on the study: COVID-19 samples collected from the United States, Italy and Spain covered acute and convalescent phases. PBMCs, B-cell-depleted T cells, or T cells were the source of the cDNA or gDNA that made up the material.

This CDR3 is built from 17 residues. Germline assignment: CDR1 KGHSH and CDR2 LQKENI. The V gene end was trimmed by 7 bases and the J gene end by 6 bases; junction bases not matched to a gene: 17. Original processing methods: By means of reference gene primer amplification, nucleated cell counts were estimated. Libraries were prepared by immunoSEQ multiplex PCR; TCRdb keeps only in-frame clonotypes and omits some of them. V, J and clone size are taken as reported in that table, and D and trimming were inferred from the DNA itself. The sample holds 350,000 to 450,000 clones; about 90% are singletons and the top ten take roughly 2%.

This sequence joins TRBV18 and TRBJ2-1, with 8 bases identical to TRBD1. Sequenced sample: peripheral blood. This TCR was recovered from a woman aged 55-70 years with COVID-19, enrolled during active disease. The CDR3 sequence: CASYLSGDRGRGNEQFF. In DNA form, the CDR3 reads TGTGCCAGCTACCTTAGTGGAGACAGGGGAAGGGGCAATGAGCAGTTCTTC.